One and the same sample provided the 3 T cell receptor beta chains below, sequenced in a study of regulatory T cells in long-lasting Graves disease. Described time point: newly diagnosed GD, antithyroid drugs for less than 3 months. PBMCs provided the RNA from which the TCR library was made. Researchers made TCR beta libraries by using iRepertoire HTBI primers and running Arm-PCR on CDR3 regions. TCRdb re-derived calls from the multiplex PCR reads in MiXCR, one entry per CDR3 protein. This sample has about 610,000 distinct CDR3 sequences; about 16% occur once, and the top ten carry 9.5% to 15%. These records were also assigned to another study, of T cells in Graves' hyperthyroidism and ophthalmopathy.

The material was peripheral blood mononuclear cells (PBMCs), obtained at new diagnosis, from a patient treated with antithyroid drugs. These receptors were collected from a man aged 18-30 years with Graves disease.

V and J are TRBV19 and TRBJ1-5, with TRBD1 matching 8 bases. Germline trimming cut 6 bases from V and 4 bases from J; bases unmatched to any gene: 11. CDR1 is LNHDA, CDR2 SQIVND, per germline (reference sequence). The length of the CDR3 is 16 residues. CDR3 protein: CASRYTRDRINQPQHF. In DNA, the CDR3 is TGTGCCAGTAGATACACGCGGGACAGGATAAATCAGCCCCAGCATTTT.

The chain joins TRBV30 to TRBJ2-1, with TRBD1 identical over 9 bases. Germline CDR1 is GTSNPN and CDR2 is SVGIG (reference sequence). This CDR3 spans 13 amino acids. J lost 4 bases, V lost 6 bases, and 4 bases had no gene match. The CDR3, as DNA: TGTGCCTGTGGGACAGGGAGGTACAATGAGCAGTTCTTC. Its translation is CACGTGRYNEQFF. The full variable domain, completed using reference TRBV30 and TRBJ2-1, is SQTIHQWPATLVQPVGSPLSLECTVEGTSNPNLYWYRQAAGRGLQLLFYSVGIGQISSEVPQNLSASRPQDRQFILSSKKLLLSDSGFYLCACGTGRYNEQFFGPGTRLTVL.

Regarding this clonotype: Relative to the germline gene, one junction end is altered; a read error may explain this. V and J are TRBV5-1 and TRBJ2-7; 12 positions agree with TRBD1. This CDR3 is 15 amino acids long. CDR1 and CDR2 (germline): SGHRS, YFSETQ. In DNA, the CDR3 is TGCGCCAGCAGCGGGACAGGGGGCCCCTCCTACGTGCAGTACTTC. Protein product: CASSGTGGPSYVQYF. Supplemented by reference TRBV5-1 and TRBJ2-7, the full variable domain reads KAGVTQTPRYLIKTRGQQVTLSCSPISGHRSVSWYQQTPGQGLQFLFEYFSETQRNKGNFPGRFSGRQFSNSRSEMNVSTLELGDSALYLCASSGTGGPSYVQYFGPGTRLTVT.